The rows below give T cell receptor beta chains drawn from one sample of a study of T cells in Graves' hyperthyroidism and ophthalmopathy. TCRdb re-called the multiplex PCR reads through MiXCR, storing one row per CDR3 protein. The table shows roughly 500,000 distinct CDR3 sequences, with 40% to 50% occurring only once. Sequenced sample: peripheral blood or thyroid tissue (not recorded which). Source of these receptors: an adult woman with Graves' disease, either hyperthyroidism or ophthalmopathy (not recorded which). CDR3s include the opening cysteine and the closing phenylalanine or tryptophan. A D gene is named only where the DNA matches it firmly. The listing skips clone size in some rows; elsewhere it reads once, few, many or a size class.

d_call,v_call,clone_size,j_call,cdr3_nt,cdr3_aa
TRBD1,TRBV5-1,.,TRBJ2-6,TGCGCCAGCTCCGGGACAGGGGACAACGTCCTGACTTTC,CASSGTGDNVLTF
TRBD1,TRBV19,.,TRBJ1-5,TGTGCCAGTACTTCAAGGGACAGGGGATGGGACACTGAAGTACTGGCACAGCATTTT,CASTSRDRGWDTEVLAQHF
.,TRBV11-1,many,TRBJ1-1,TGTGCCAGCAGCTTAAGTAGGGGCACTGAAGCTTTCTTT,CASSLSRGTEAFF
TRBD1,TRBV10-3,few,TRBJ2-7,TGTGCCATCAGCGCCGGGACAGTCGACGAGCAGTACTTC,CAISAGTVDEQYF
.,TRBV4-1,.,TRBJ1-1,TGCGCCAGCAGCCAGGCCCGGGCAGGGTTTAACACTGAAGCTTTCTTT,CASSQARAGFNTEAFF
.,TRBV4-1,.,TRBJ1-3,TGCGCCAGCAGCCAAGAAAGGCAGGGATCTGGAAACACCATATATTTT,CASSQERQGSGNTIYF
.,TRBV20-1,many,TRBJ1-1,TGCAGTGCTAGAGGGGGGGCACTCAACACTGAAGCTTTCTTT,CSARGGALNTEAFF
.,TRBV6-1,many,TRBJ2-7,TGTGCCAGCAGTGTAAGCGGACCGTACGAGCAGTACTTC,CASSVSGPYEQYF
.,TRBV24-1,.,TRBJ1-2,TGTGCCACCAGTGACCTTACAGGGAATGGCTACACCTTC,CATSDLTGNGYTF
.,TRBV29-1,.,TRBJ1-4,TGCAGCGTTGAATGGGGGGCAGGTAATGAAAAACTGTTTTTT,CSVEWGAGNEKLFF
.,TRBV11-2,few,TRBJ1-4,TGTGCCAGCAGCTTAGGAACCGGGACAATGGGTGAAAAACTGTTTTTT,CASSLGTGTMGEKLFF
TRBD1,TRBV7-2,few,TRBJ1-4,TGTGCCAGCAGCTTGGACAGGACTTCTGGAAAACTGTTTTTT,CASSLDRTSGKLFF
.,TRBV28,.,TRBJ2-7,TGTGCCAGCAGTCCGAACAGATACGAGCAGTACTTC,CASSPNRYEQYF
.,TRBV10-3,.,TRBJ2-5,TGTGCCATCAGTGAGTCCCAGTACTTC,CAISESQYF
.,TRBV6-5,many,TRBJ1-1,TGTGCCAGCAGCCGCATAGATACCTCTCGTGGTGAAGCTTTCTTT,CASSRIDTSRGEAFF
.,TRBV7-9,.,TRBJ1-4,TGTGCCAGCAGCCAAGATCGGTTCCGGGGAAGGGCAACTAATGAAAAACTGTTTTTT,CASSQDRFRGRATNEKLFF
.,TRBV5-1,many,TRBJ2-7,TGCGCCAGCAGCACAGGGACGGCAGAGACCATCTACGAGCAGTACTTC,CASSTGTAETIYEQYF
.,TRBV19,.,TRBJ1-1,TGTGCCAGTGGTAGGGACGGCTACAGGTCCACTGAAGCTTTCTTT,CASGRDGYRSTEAFF
.,TRBV20-1,many,TRBJ1-5,TGCAGTGCTAGAGATGGTTCGGGGGGAAATCAGCCCCAGCATTTT,CSARDGSGGNQPQHF
.,TRBV10-2,few,TRBJ2-7,TGCGCCAGCACCTTGGACAGAGTTTACTACGAGCAGTACTTC,CASTLDRVYYEQYF
.,TRBV10-3,few,TRBJ2-6,TGTGCCATCGGTAAAAACTCTGGGGCCAACGTCCTGACTTTC,CAIGKNSGANVLTF
.,TRBV2,many,TRBJ1-5,TGTGCCAGCAGTGAAGCGCTTCAGGGCGAACAGCCCCAGCATTTT,CASSEALQGEQPQHF
TRBD1,TRBV20-1,many,TRBJ2-7,TGCAGTGCTCAACGGGACAGGGTAGGCGAGCAGTACTTC,CSAQRDRVGEQYF
.,TRBV12-3/TRBV12-4,many,TRBJ2-7,TGTGCCAGCAGTTTAGCCCAGGGACTCGAGCAGTACTTC,CASSLAQGLEQYF
.,TRBV28,few,TRBJ2-5,TGTGCCAGCAGGATGTGGGGTGAGGAGACCCAGTACTTC,CASRMWGEETQYF
.,TRBV11-1,.,TRBJ2-5,TGTGCCAGCAGTAGTCGAGTAGGGGAGACCCAGTACTTC,CASSSRVGETQYF
TRBD2,TRBV10-3,.,TRBJ2-7,TGTGCCATCAAGTCAGCGGGGGGCCGCGAGGAGCAGTACTTC,CAIKSAGGREEQYF
.,TRBV10-3,many,TRBJ1-1,TGTGCCATCACCGCCCAACCACATGGGGCTGGCACTGAAGCTTTCTTT,CAITAQPHGAGTEAFF
TRBD1,TRBV11-2,.,TRBJ1-1,TGTGCCAGCAGCCCACCAGGACAGGGGGGATGGTACACTGAAGCTTTCTTT,CASSPPGQGGWYTEAFF
.,TRBV20-1,many,TRBJ1-6,TGCAGTGCGTGGAAAGGAGTTAATTCACCCCTCCACTTT,CSAWKGVNSPLHF
TRBD1,TRBV20-1,.,TRBJ1-2,TGCAGTGCTAGACCGCCACAGGGGATTCGTGGCTACACCTTC,CSARPPQGIRGYTF
.,TRBV7-9,.,TRBJ1-2,TGTGCCAGCAGCCGACCTACAGGAGGTGGTGATGGCTACACCTTC,CASSRPTGGGDGYTF
.,TRBV2,.,TRBJ2-6,TGTGCCAGCAGTGAACCTGACTACTATGGCTCTGGGGCCAACGTCCTGACTTTC,CASSEPDYYGSGANVLTF
.,TRBV10-2,once,TRBJ1-2,TGTGCCAGCGCGACTGGGCAGTTATATGGCTACACCTTC,CASATGQLYGYTF
TRBD1,TRBV12-3/TRBV12-4,.,TRBJ1-4,TGTGCCAGCAGCATGACAGGGAGGCTGTTTTTT,CASSMTGRLFF
TRBD2,TRBV7-2,.,TRBJ2-2,TGTGCCAGCAGCCGCGGACTAGCGGGAGACGGGGAGCTGTTTTTT,CASSRGLAGDGELFF
TRBD1,TRBV28,.,TRBJ1-5,TGTGCCAGCAGTACAGGGGGGACCAATCAGCCCCAGCATTTT,CASSTGGTNQPQHF
.,TRBV6-4,few,TRBJ1-5,TGTGCCAGCAGTGACAACCTCCGACAGGACGATAGCAATCAGCCCCAGCATTTT,CASSDNLRQDDSNQPQHF
.,TRBV11-2,many,TRBJ2-7,TGTGCCAGCAGCAAAAACCTCGAGTACGAGCAGTACTTC,CASSKNLEYEQYF
.,TRBV19,many,TRBJ1-2,TGTGCCAGTAGTATTTTGCAGGGTTCCTATGGCTACACCTTC,CASSILQGSYGYTF
.,TRBV7-7,few,TRBJ2-7,TGTGCCAAGCGGGGGGGGACAGGGGCGCACGAGCAGTACTTC,CAKRGGTGAHEQYF
.,TRBV7-3,.,TRBJ2-3,TGTGCCAGCAGCTTGGCAGGCCACCCAGATACGCAGTATTTT,CASSLAGHPDTQYF
.,TRBV9,.,TRBJ2-2,TGTGCCAGCACCCCCTACGGCGCCTTTTCCTTCGGCGGGGAGCTGTTTTTT,CASTPYGAFSFGGELFF
TRBD1,TRBV7-6,many,TRBJ1-5,TGTGCCAGCAGCTTCGGACCCGGGACAGGAGGGGATCAGCCCCAGCATTTT,CASSFGPGTGGDQPQHF
.,TRBV27,.,TRBJ1-1,TGTGCCAGCCGGCGGGTTGCGGGAACTGAAGCTTTCTTT,CASRRVAGTEAFF